A single sample is the source of the 30 T cell receptor beta chains below, sequenced in a study of blood T cell repertoires in COVID-19. Repertoires were generated with immunoSEQ multiplex PCR, while TCRdb's copy carries only in-frame clones and drops some. The repertoire has over 200,000 clones, 86% of them found once; the top ten carry 3% to 3.5%. The specimen sequenced was PBMCs or T cells enriched from blood (not recorded which). The source is a woman aged 50 to 60 in a cohort exposed to, infected with or recovered from COVID-19 (not recorded which).

The chain joins TRBV25-1 to TRBJ2-5, with 12 bases lining up with TRBD2. V dropped 6 bases and J dropped 0; count of bases not matched to a gene: 5. This CDR3 is 16 amino acids long. Germline assignment: CDR1 MGHDK and CDR2 SYGVNS. For the CDR3, the DNA is TGTGCCAGCAGCAGGACTAGCGGGGTGTACCAAGAGACCCAGTACTTC. Translation gives CASSRTSGVYQETQYF.

The CDR3 protein is CASSGGRDQPQHF. The CDR3 nucleotides read TGTGCCAGCAGTGGCGGCAGGGATCAGCCCCAGCATTTT. The chain couples TRBV6-4 to TRBJ1-5, with D perhaps matching TRBD1 (5 bases). The CDR3 has 13 residues. Per the germline V gene, CDR1 is MRHNA and CDR2 is SNTAGT. With 4 bases removed from V and 5 bases from J, the gap between germline ends came to 9 bases.

The rearrangement links TRBV19 to TRBJ2-4, with D hard to call. This CDR3 region has 16 residues. Germline loops: CDR1 LNHDA, CDR2 SQIVND (reference sequence). Trimming stripped 7 bases from V and 0 bases from J, with 16 bases between. Here the CDR3 DNA reads TGTGCCAGTACCCCAAAAGGTCGGGTAGCCAAAAACATTCAGTACTTC. This codes for CASTPKGRVAKNIQYF.

V is TRBV9 and J is TRBJ1-1; TRBD1 aligns across 9 bases. V shed 3 bases and J 3 bases; nucleotides not matched to a gene: 12. Germline CDR1 and CDR2: SGDLS and YYNGEE. CDR3 size: 17 residues. The CDR3 is CASSARSYRGRYTEAFF. As DNA, the CDR3 is TGTGCCAGCAGCGCTAGATCCTACAGGGGGCGTTACACTGAAGCTTTCTTT.

This rearrangement joins TRBV20-1 to TRBJ2-1, with D unclear. Trimming left V 3 bases short and J 8 bases short, with 17 bases between. CDR3 length: 14 residues. Germline CDR1 reads DFQATT; CDR2 reads SNEGSKA (reference sequence). The CDR3 region is CSASNYHFTDEQFF. For the CDR3, the DNA is TGCAGTGCTAGTAACTATCACTTTACGGATGAGCAGTTCTTC.

The chain uses TRBV5-8 and TRBJ2-1; D not certain. CDR1 and CDR2 from the germline V gene are SGHTS and YDEGEE. V lost 6 bases and J lost 0, with 13 bases in between. This CDR3 region has 15 residues. CDR3: CASTLTVSSYNEQFF. The CDR3 nucleotides read TGTGCCAGCACCCTTACAGTGAGCTCCTACAATGAGCAGTTCTTC. The full variable domain, with the rest looked up from reference TRBV5-8 and TRBJ2-1, is EAGVTQSPTHLIKTRGQQATLRCSPISGHTSVYWYQQALGLGLQFLLWYDEGEERNRGNFPPRFSGRQFPNYSSELNVNALELEDSALYLCASTLTVSSYNEQFFGPGTRLTVL.

J is TRBJ1-1 and V is TRBV6-6, with TRBD1 matching over 8 bases. The CDR3 is 12 amino acids. Trimming took 6 bases from V and 10 from J; bases not matched to a gene: 7. The germline CDR1 and CDR2 sequences are MNHNY and SVGAGI (reference sequence). CDR3 nucleotides: TGTGCCAGCAGCCCCGGACAGGGAGTAGCTTTCTTT. This codes for CASSPGQGVAFF.

This sequence joins TRBV4-2 and TRBJ2-7; D uncertain. The length of the CDR3 is 13 residues. Germline CDR1 reads LGHNA; CDR2 reads YNFKEQ. Trimming removed 1 base at V and 3 bases at J, with 7 bases between. The CDR3 reads CASSQVTDYEQYF. As DNA, the CDR3 is TGTGCCAGCAGCCAAGTAACAGACTACGAGCAGTACTTC.

Only one count was recorded for this clone. The chain has TRBV5-1 and TRBJ2-2, with TRBD1 identical over 7 bases. Trimming cost V 4 bases and J 5 bases; bases outside gene matches: 5. The CDR3 contains 14 residues. In germline, CDR1 is SGHRS, CDR2 YFSETQ. The CDR3 sequence: CASSPQGVTGELFF. CDR3 coding DNA: TGCGCCAGCAGCCCCCAGGGGGTTACCGGGGAGCTGTTTTTT.

The chain uses TRBV5-1 and TRBJ2-6, with 13 bases lining up with TRBD2. With 5 bases clipped from V and 1 base from J, the junction kept 3 bases outside the gene matches. Germline V gene sequence: CDR1 SGHRS, CDR2 YFSETQ. The CDR3 is made up of 17 amino acids. CDR3 in amino acids: CASREGLAGSGANVLTF. CDR3 in DNA: TGCGCCAGCAGGGAGGGACTAGCGGGGTCTGGGGCCAACGTCCTGACTTTC.

The chain recombines TRBV7-3 with TRBJ2-5; possible D gene TRBD2, 8 bases. This CDR3 is 15 amino acids long. V was cut by 1 base and J by 7 bases, with 16 bases left in between. CDR1 is SGHTA, CDR2 FQGTGA, per germline. CDR3 DNA: TGTGCCAGCAGCTTAAGCCCAGCGGGGGACAGGACCCAGTACTTC. Its translation: CASSLSPAGDRTQYF.

The rearrangement links TRBV27 to TRBJ2-5; no clear D. This CDR3 comprises 16 residues. The V gene's germline CDR1 is MNHEY and CDR2 SMNVEV (reference sequence). V lost 5 bases to trimming and J lost 0 bases, with 16 bases between them. CDR3 sequence: CASSPPPTPYQETQYF. DNA for the CDR3: TGTGCCAGCAGTCCCCCCCCGACACCGTACCAAGAGACCCAGTACTTC.

The J gene is TRBJ1-2, the V gene TRBV10-3; D is possibly TRBD1 (6 bases). Germline lookup yields CDR1 ENHRY and CDR2 SYGVKD. Trimming cost V 6 bases and J 4 bases, with 15 bases left between them. This CDR3 has 14 residues. CDR3 coding DNA: TGTGCCATCAGCGAGGGGGGGTTTGTCTATGGCTACACCTTC. Amino acid sequence: CAISEGGFVYGYTF.

The chain is built from TRBV7-8 and TRBJ2-7, with 9 bases lining up with TRBD2. V was pared by 4 bases and J by 3 bases, with 7 bases of the junction left unmatched. Germline CDR1 reads SGHVS; CDR2 reads FQNEAQ. The CDR3 has 15 amino acids. The CDR3 DNA is TGTGCCAGCAGCTCCCGACTAGCGGAGGGCTACGAGCAGTACTTC. This sequence encodes CASSSRLAEGYEQYF.

Ten or more counts support this clone. The rearrangement uses TRBV4-3 and TRBJ2-3; 11 bases agree with TRBD1. Trimming removed 3 bases from V and 4 bases from J; junction bases left unmatched: 3. The length of the CDR3 is 15 residues. Per germline, CDR1 LGHNA and CDR2 YSLEER. CDR3 DNA: TGCGCCAGCAGCCACGGACAGGGGGCTGCAGATACGCAGTATTTT. Amino acids: CASSHGQGAADTQYF.

The chain couples TRBV28 to TRBJ2-2; 8 bases match TRBD1. Germline V lookup: CDR1 MDHEN, CDR2 SYDVKM. The CDR3 is 16 residues long. The V gene end was trimmed by 5 bases and the J gene end by 3 bases; junction bases not matched to a gene: 8. The CDR3 region has the DNA TGTGCCAGCAGTGGCCCGGGACAGGTGTACACCGGGGAGCTGTTTTTT. Translating it yields CASSGPGQVYTGELFF.

The chain joins TRBV7-2 to TRBJ1-2; weak D call: TRBD1 (5 bases). Per the germline V gene, CDR1 is SGHTA and CDR2 is FQGNSA. Trimming left V 4 bases short and J 5 bases short, with 11 bases between. CDR3 length: 13 residues. CDR3 sequence reads: CASSSTGEYGYTF. The CDR3 bases are TGTGCCAGCAGCTCCACGGGGGAATATGGCTACACCTTC.

The table lists this clone with a few counts. The chain uses TRBV3-1 (or the pseudogene TRBV3-2) and TRBJ2-5; TRBD2 matches 8 bases. Per the germline V gene, CDR1 is LGHDT and CDR2 is YNNKEL (reference sequence). The CDR3 contains 15 residues. V was pared by 2 bases and J by 3 bases, with 5 bases of the junction left unmatched. CDR3 protein: CASSQFVSGEETQYF. The CDR3 nucleotides are TGTGCCAGCAGCCAATTCGTTAGCGGGGAAGAGACCCAGTACTTC.

The chain links TRBV5-6 to TRBJ2-7; 10 nucleotides align to TRBD1. V lost 2 bases and J lost 6; bases outside the gene matches: 8. CDR1 SGHDT and CDR2 YYEEEE come from the germline V gene. The CDR3 has 15 residues. The CDR3 reads CASSLWDRGFLEQYF. CDR3 nucleotide sequence: TGTGCCAGCAGCTTATGGGACAGGGGTTTTCTCGAGCAGTACTTC.

The chain employs TRBV7-4 and TRBJ1-5; TRBD1 might be the D (5 bases). V lost 5 bases and J lost 5, with 19 bases in between. The CDR3 covers 16 residues. The V gene's germline CDR1 is SGHVT and CDR2 SQSDAQ. The CDR3 region has the DNA TGTGCCAGCAGCCCCGCCGGGGGGGAGGTGCATCAGCCCCAGCATTTT. The encoded protein is CASSPAGGEVHQPQHF.

This chain joins TRBV3-1 (or the pseudogene TRBV3-2) and TRBJ2-7; TRBD2 agrees at 8 bases. CDR3 length: 15 amino acids. V shed 1 base and J 0 bases; nucleotides not matched to a gene: 2. Germline CDR1 and CDR2: LGHDT and YNNKEL (reference sequence). In DNA, the CDR3 is TGTGCCAGCAGCCAAGTCGGGGGGGGCTCCTACGAGCAGTACTTC. It translates to CASSQVGGGSYEQYF.

Details on this clone: A read error may account for a junction end that differs from germline. This chain connects TRBV20-1 to TRBJ2-7, with D possibly TRBD2 on 5 matching bases. The CDR3 is 8 residues long. In germline, CDR1 is DFQATT, CDR2 SNEGSKA (reference sequence). This chain's CDR3 is CSAKEWEF. The CDR3 coding sequence is TGCAGTGCTAAAGAGTGGGAGTTC.

V is TRBV18 and J is TRBJ2-5; D unclear. The CDR3 runs 13 residues. V gave up 6 bases and J gave up 3 bases, with 11 bases separating them. The V gene's germline CDR1 is KGHSH and CDR2 LQKENI. The CDR3 loop reads CASSLLSKETQYF. The CDR3 DNA reads TGTGCCAGCTCGTTACTGAGTAAAGAGACCCAGTACTTC.

There are a few counts of this clone. The CDR3 bases are TGCAGCGTTCAAAGGGCCCGGACAGGGAGCACTGAAGCTTTCTTT. It translates to CSVQRARTGSTEAFF. The chain recombines TRBV29-1 with TRBJ1-1, with TRBD1 matching over 8 bases. The V segment lost 5 bases and the J segment 4 bases; nucleotides outside the gene matches: 12. CDR1 is SQVTM and CDR2 is ANQGSEA in the germline V gene. The CDR3 runs 15 residues.

The CDR3 protein is CASSPLFDQETQYF. CDR3 nucleotide sequence: TGTGCCAGCAGTCCCCTATTTGACCAAGAGACCCAGTACTTC. This rearrangement joins TRBV6-2 or TRBV6-3 to TRBJ2-5; D unclear. Germline V CDR1 and CDR2: MNHEY, SVGEGT. V lost 5 bases and J 0 bases, leaving 10 bases between the germline ends. The CDR3 covers 14 residues.

The chain employs TRBV3-1 (or the pseudogene TRBV3-2) and TRBJ1-1; TRBD1 matches at 7 bases. The CDR3 spans 13 residues. CDR1 is LGHDT and CDR2 is YNNKEL in the germline V gene (reference sequence). V shed 5 bases, J shed 2 bases, and the junction held 2 bases outside the gene matches. The DNA of the CDR3 is TGTGCCAGCAGCGGGACAGCAAACACTGAAGCTTTCTTT. This encodes CASSGTANTEAFF.

This chain connects TRBV11-1 to TRBJ1-5, with D possibly matching TRBD1 (5 bases). This CDR3 is 12 amino acids long. The germline V gene encodes CDR1 SGHAT and CDR2 FQDESV (reference sequence). V lost 1 base and J 12 bases, leaving 10 bases between the germline ends. The CDR3 region is CASSLGRAFQHF. In nucleotides, the CDR3 is TGTGCCAGCAGCTTAGGCAGGGCTTTCCAGCATTTT.

This clone came up a few times. The chain couples TRBV4-1 to TRBJ2-7; 14 bases agree with TRBD2. The CDR3 spans 15 residues. With 3 bases clipped from V and 4 bases from J, the junction kept 2 bases outside the gene matches. Germline V lookup: CDR1 MGHRA, CDR2 YSYEKL. This CDR3 is CASSQTSGGAYEQYF. For the CDR3, the DNA is TGCGCCAGCAGCCAGACTAGCGGGGGGGCGTACGAGCAGTACTTC.

The chain carries TRBV9 and TRBJ2-1, with 8 bases matching TRBD2. CDR3 size: 15 residues. CDR1 and CDR2 from the germline V gene are SGDLS and YYNGEE. V was pared by 4 bases and J by 4 bases, with 7 bases of the junction left unmatched. Here the CDR3 reads CASSPSGGGYNEQFF. The DNA of the CDR3 is TGTGCCAGCAGCCCGAGCGGGGGCGGGTACAATGAGCAGTTCTTC.

The genes are TRBV5-1 and TRBJ1-5; D possibly corresponds to TRBD1 (5 bases). The length of the CDR3 is 15 residues. V was pared by 4 bases and J by 6 bases, with 17 bases between. The germline V gene encodes CDR1 SGHRS and CDR2 YFSETQ. The CDR3 is CASSPGHPQVQPQHF. The CDR3 bases are TGCGCCAGCAGCCCAGGACATCCCCAGGTTCAGCCCCAGCATTTT.